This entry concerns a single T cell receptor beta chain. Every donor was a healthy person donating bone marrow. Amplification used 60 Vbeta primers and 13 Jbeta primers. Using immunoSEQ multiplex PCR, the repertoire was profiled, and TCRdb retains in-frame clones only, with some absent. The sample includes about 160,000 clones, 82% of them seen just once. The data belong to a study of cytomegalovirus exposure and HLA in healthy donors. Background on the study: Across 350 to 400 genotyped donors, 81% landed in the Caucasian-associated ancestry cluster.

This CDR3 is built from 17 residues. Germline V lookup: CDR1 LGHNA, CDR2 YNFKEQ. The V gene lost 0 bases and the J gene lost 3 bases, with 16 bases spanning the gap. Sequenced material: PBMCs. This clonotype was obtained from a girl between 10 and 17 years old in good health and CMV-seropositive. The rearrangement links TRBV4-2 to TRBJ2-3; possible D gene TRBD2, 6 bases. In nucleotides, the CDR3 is TGTGCCAGCAGCCAAGATGGAGCGGGCCCAGGGACAGATACGCAGTATTTT. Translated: CASSQDGAGPGTDTQYF.